This T cell receptor beta chain was sequenced for a study of CD8 T cells in ankylosing spondylitis (dated by TCRdb to the late 2010s). Context from the whole study: The study set out to find disease-linked TCR variants by profiling T cell receptor beta repertoires in ankylosing spondylitis patients and healthy donors. Samples of peripheral blood were taken, and for ankylosing spondylitis patients, synovial fluid was collected as well. In total, the full study cohort was made up of 85 to 140 healthy donors and about two dozen ankylosing spondylitis patients. What the work shows at the level of the full study, not this receptor alone: The disease-linked clones were reported as significantly enriched in matched synovial fluid samples from ankylosing spondylitis patients. In peripheral blood, the disease-linked clones were found at relatively low frequencies and had a CD8+ phenotype. Some motif variants had previously been reported in the synovial fluid and blood of reactive arthritis patients, which suggests shared mechanisms of disease initiation. A TCR beta motif of fewer than 10 highly homologous amino acid variants appeared characteristic of blood from ankylosing spondylitis patients.

As concerns this clonotype: Its target antigen remains unknown. No base-level quality is on record; no much larger clone is a single base apart.

The sequencer was an Illumina HiSeq 2500. Quantitative 5'-RACE with molecular barcodes was used to prepare TCR beta libraries. The authors' pipeline ran thus. A new computational method based on a probabilistic model of VDJ rearrangement was used to identify disease-linked TCR variants. Starting from the raw public reads, TCRdb applied fastp trimming at Q25, assembled clones with MiXCR and retained in-frame beta chains. For every CDR3 protein sequence, its rows merge into one entry that carries the most common genes and DNA. None of the V and J calls come from the authors' own analysis; TCRdb made them. In this sample the table shows about 800,000 distinct CDR3 sequences, about 10% of which occur a single time. The ten largest make up roughly 0.51% of the sample. The CDR3 sequence holds 16 residues, the cysteine and phenylalanine included. Left in the record is the CDR3 DNA by itself, 48 bases read in frame from the first base. V is clipped by 6 bases and J by 4 bases, and the sequence between their germline boundaries is 18 bases long. From a lookup of the germline V gene (reference sequence), CDR1 and CDR2 are SEHNR and FQNEAQ.

Rearrangement joined TRBV7-9 to TRBJ2-2; no D gene call is confident. This TCR was sampled from a male donor with ankylosing spondylitis. Sequenced: blood, either unsorted or a sorted T cell fraction (not recorded which). Read as DNA, the sequence is TGTGCCAGCAGGGCTCGATTTCAGAAGGGCACCGGGGAGCTGTTTTTT. Translated, it reads CASRARFQKGTGELFF.